Listed below are T cell receptor beta chains from one sample, sequenced in a study of T cells after yellow fever vaccination. TCRdb re-called the 5' RACE reads through MiXCR, storing one row per CDR3 protein. The sample yields almost 600,000 distinct CDR3 sequences, approximately 13% seen once. The sample was PBMCs, taken on the day of the yellow fever booster vaccination. These TCRs come from a man aged 25-45 years who received the YFV17D yellow fever vaccine. CDR3s include the opening cysteine and the closing phenylalanine or tryptophan. D genes are given only for firm matches. The size entry is marked missing in some rows and otherwise reads once, few, many or a size class.

size	V	J	D	DNA	CDR3
-	TRBV28	TRBJ1-1	TRBD1	TGTGCCAGCAGTTTAATGATTGGGACAGGGGGCCGGGATACTGAAGCTTTCTTT	CASSLMIGTGGRDTEAFF
-	TRBV27	TRBJ2-2	-	TGTGCCACGTGCCCAGGGACCGGGGTCGGGGAGCTGTTTTTT	CATCPGTGVGELFF
few	TRBV28	TRBJ2-7	TRBD1	TGTGCCAGCAGCTTACAGGGGGCGAGGCTTGACGAGCAGTACTTC	CASSLQGARLDEQYF
-	TRBV5-1	TRBJ2-3	TRBD1	TGCGCCAGCAGCAAGAACAAAAAGACAGGGGCGCAGGATACGCAGTATTTT	CASSKNKKTGAQDTQYF
-	TRBV6-1	TRBJ1-4	-	TGTGCCACCCAAGAGGGCGGGGGTAATGAAAAACTGTTTTTT	CATQEGGGNEKLFF
-	TRBV28	TRBJ2-1	TRBD2	TGTGCCAGCAGCCTATATACTAGCGGGAACAATGAGCAGTTCTTC	CASSLYTSGNNEQFF
few	TRBV5-6	TRBJ2-5	-	TGTGCCAGCAGCTCCACGGGTGGGAGGAGGGAGACCCAGTACTTC	CASSSTGGRRETQYF
few	TRBV27	TRBJ2-1	TRBD2	TGTGCCAGCAGTCCCGGACTAGCGGGAGGTCGGGGCTCCTACAATGAGCAGTTCTTC	CASSPGLAGGRGSYNEQFF
-	TRBV4-1	TRBJ2-1	-	TGCGCCAGCCGCCCAGGCGGGGACACCTACAATGAGCAGTTCTTC	CASRPGGDTYNEQFF
-	TRBV12-3/TRBV12-4	TRBJ2-1	-	TGTGCCAGCAGTTACAATCGGGGGAACAATGAGCAGTTCTTC	CASSYNRGNNEQFF
-	TRBV18	TRBJ2-5	-	TGTGCCAGCACTGACTGGCCGCAAGAGACCCAGTACTTC	CASTDWPQETQYF
-	TRBV20-1	TRBJ2-7	TRBD1	TGCAGTGCTATCCACCCCGGGACAGGGTCCTACGAGCAGTACTTC	CSAIHPGTGSYEQYF
few	TRBV7-9	TRBJ1-6	-	TGTGCCAGCAGCCCGGGACTCAATTCACCCCTCCACTTT	CASSPGLNSPLHF
-	TRBV5-6	TRBJ2-3	-	TGTGCCAGCAGCTTGGACAGGTTTTCAGATACGCAGTATTTT	CASSLDRFSDTQYF
-	TRBV28	TRBJ2-5	-	TGTGCCAGCAGGAAACAGCTCTCCGGGGAGACCCAGTACTTC	CASRKQLSGETQYF
few	TRBV6-2/TRBV6-3	TRBJ2-5	-	TGTGCCAGCAGTTACAGATACAGAACCCAAGAGACCCAGTACTTC	CASSYRYRTQETQYF
-	TRBV6-1	TRBJ2-1	TRBD2	TGTGCCAGCAGCCGTAGCGGGAGGGCTGGTGAGCAGTTCTTC	CASSRSGRAGEQFF
-	TRBV27	TRBJ2-5	TRBD2	TGTGCCAGCAGTTGGACGGGAGGGGGGGAGACCCAGTACTTC	CASSWTGGGETQYF
few	TRBV20-1	TRBJ1-4	TRBD1	TGCAGTGCTAAAGGGGGCGCGGAAAAACTGTTTTTT	CSAKGGAEKLFF
-	TRBV7-2	TRBJ2-3	-	TGTGCCAGCAGCCCAAACCAGCCCCAGTTGGATACGCAGTATTTT	CASSPNQPQLDTQYF
-	TRBV27	TRBJ2-7	TRBD2	TGTGCCAGCAGGGGGCTAGGACTAGCGAACTACGAGCAGTACTTC	CASRGLGLANYEQYF
-	TRBV2	TRBJ2-1	TRBD2	TGTGCCAGCAACCTTTATAGCGGGAGGGCCATTAATGAGCAGTTCTTC	CASNLYSGRAINEQFF
-	TRBV4-3	TRBJ2-7	-	TGCGCCAGCAGCCACCAAGGGGTCTCCTACGAGCAGTACTTC	CASSHQGVSYEQYF
-	TRBV28	TRBJ2-1	TRBD2	TGTGCCAGCAGTTACGCTAGCGGGAGGAACTACAATGAGCAGTTCTTC	CASSYASGRNYNEQFF
-	TRBV15	TRBJ2-7	-	TGTGCCACCAGCAGTAACTCATGGGATACGTACGAGCAGTACTTC	CATSSNSWDTYEQYF
-	TRBV28	TRBJ2-3	TRBD1	TGTGCCAGCAGTTTACTACTCACAGGGGGAGGTGGGCCGCAGTATTTT	CASSLLLTGGGGPQYF
-	TRBV7-6	TRBJ2-5	-	TGTGCCAGCAGCTTAGGCTATAAAGGATCGAAAGAGACCCAGTACTTC	CASSLGYKGSKETQYF
many	TRBV6-1	TRBJ1-2	TRBD1	TGTGCCAGCAGCCCCGGGACAGGGGGCTATGGCTACACCTTC	CASSPGTGGYGYTF
few	TRBV20-1	TRBJ2-3	TRBD2	TGCAGTGCTAGAGACCCTACGGGACTATCAACAGATACGCAGTATTTT	CSARDPTGLSTDTQYF